This T cell receptor beta chain was retrieved from a study of cytomegalovirus exposure and HLA in healthy donors (dated by TCRdb to about 2017). Concerning the study at large: An earlier analysis of approximately 600 of the donors reported about 250 Gb of sequence data and about 100 million unique TCR beta sequences from about 179 million T cells. Of the 300 to 400 genotyped donors, approximately 82% fell in the genetic ancestry cluster associated with self-reported Caucasian donors. Class I and class II HLA loci were covered by the typing at four-digit resolution. Along with the approximately 600-subject first cohort, a separate validation cohort of over a hundred different subjects was used. An early release that covered about 600 HLA-typed donors contained approximately 300 gigabases of sequencing data and tens of millions of unique TCR sequences. All discovery cohort repertoires had been generated using a single sequencing platform. The study was designed to test whether signatures of past pathogen exposure could be identified by cataloging public T cell receptors. Using immunosequencing, the study profiled T cell repertoires from fewer than 850 subjects and related those repertoires to cytomegalovirus serostatus. A few DR-DQ haplotypes were treated as single units for association and clustering because of strong linkage in the cohort. Across around 400 genotyped donors of the cohort, an average of about 220,000 unique TCR beta nucleotide sequences per donor were sequenced, and roughly 18% of those sequences were non-productive. A later analysis re-examined previously published TCR beta repertoires from roughly 650 donors and added high-resolution HLA genotyping to investigate patterns of TCR occurrence. An earlier analysis of approximately 630 of the donors applied high-throughput TCR beta sequencing to assess whether each TCR beta V gene segment acted as functional or pseudogenic. To predict cytomegalovirus infection status, the study brought together high-throughput TCR immunosequencing, statistical association of individual TCRs with disease status, and machine learning. Rather than using new phenotypic data, the later analysis identified candidate immune exposures from TCR beta sequences and from how often those sequences occurred across donors. Donor age, sex, ethnicity and CMV serostatus were compiled together with the repertoire data. Typing coverage varied by locus: about 620-640 donors for A, B, C, DRB1 and DQB1; about 520 for DQA1; 600 to 610 for DPA1; 400 to 480 for DPB1. In a later genetic analysis, genome-wide SNP genotypes for 398 of the 666 donors were used, and that subset was treated as a discovery cohort. The investigation overall reported the following: In a later analysis, HLA-associated TCR beta chains showed more clonal expansion and lower generation probabilities than non-associated chains that were equally common. Most TCR sequences were observed very rarely across donors, whereas some public TCRs were present in many individuals. A further reported finding was that TCR beta sequences accurately predicted the HLA-A and HLA-B alleles for most subjects in the first cohort. A group of highly shared sequence variants was considered likely to be a technical artifact of the sequencing pipeline. Some IMGT-functional V segments, including TRBV6-2 and TRBV6-3, could not be told apart with the 87-base-pair reads, so those segments were excluded. In a later genetic analysis, fewer N-insertions in productive TCRs were reported among donors in an Asian-associated ancestry cluster than the roughly 700-donor mean. When HLA alleles, especially DR and DQ, strongly co-occurred, attributing TCR associations to individual alleles was difficult. Because counts were too low, 15 to 20 rarely observed V segments, including chromosome 9 orphons, were excluded from the earlier analysis of 587 of the donors. Cytomegalovirus status was reported to be diagnosed by the classifier with high specificity and sensitivity in both the original and validation cohorts. An earlier analysis of around 540 of the donors showed that most TCR beta V segments appeared in productive rearrangements either about 90% or about 30% of the time, which broadly matched IMGT annotations. According to a later analysis, TCR association rates differed among HLA loci, with DRB1 alleles showing the most associated TCRs and HLA-C alleles showing the fewest. The study gave a list of around 170 TCR beta chains associated with cytomegalovirus. Correlated functional status among segregating V segments might reflect linkage disequilibrium, but an unknown experimental factor could not be ruled out. The authors suggested that the approach could potentially be extended to other disease states and immunological phenotypes. A few of the identified cytomegalovirus-associated TCR beta chains were confirmed in vitro to be specific for cytomegalovirus antigens. For the cohort, immune exposure information was limited to CMV serostatus. A later analysis associated about 16,000 TCR beta sequences with specific HLA alleles at a false discovery rate of 0.05. Because HLA typing was missing for some donors at each locus, association tests included only the typed subset. A later analysis reported that several top co-occurrence clusters appeared linked to parvovirus B19, influenza, CMV and Epstein-Barr virus. According to a later analysis, most CMV-associated TCR beta chains appeared to be HLA-restricted, and the HLA associations seemed to be driven largely by CMV exposure. The cohort was sequenced for TCR beta chains only, and without alpha or paired-chain data the features that could be detected were limited. Presence/absence analyses assumed roughly uniform sequencing depth across donors, an assumption that may not hold. In a later genetic analysis, a missense DCLRE1C variant was associated with V-gene and J-gene trimming of TCR beta chains, and the association was replicated in an independent cohort.

V and J lose 6 bases and 5 bases, and a span of 11 bases separates them. As encoded in the germline V gene (reference sequence), CDR1 is MNHEY while CDR2 is SMNVEV. Including the terminal cysteine and phenylalanine, the CDR3 comprises 13 residues. Kept here is only the CDR3 DNA, which spans 39 bases and is read in frame from base 1. The library was produced with the immunoSEQ multiplex PCR assay. For the multiplex PCR, a mixture combining 60 forward primers for TCR Vbeta segments and 13 reverse primers for TCR Jbeta segments was used. Amplification of the CDR3 region of rearranged TCR beta genes was performed with a multiplex PCR assay on genomic DNA. The amplified TCR beta libraries were sequenced on the Illumina HiSeq System as 87-base-pair reads. The source study handled its data this way. Across the roughly 700 repertoires, a later analysis counted roughly 77 million unique TCR beta chains, around 11 million of which were shared by at least two donors. Raw reads were error-corrected and collapsed into unique sequences with a nearest-neighbor algorithm that merged closely related sequences to remove PCR and sequencing errors. To assign V, D and J gene segments, CDR3 sequences were aligned to IMGT reference sequences. For a sequence to be retained, a match of at least six nucleotides was required to both a V gene segment and a J gene segment. A rearrangement counted as productive if the CDR3 had no stop codons and remained in frame with V and J, and every other rearrangement counted as non-productive. Following IMGT convention, CDR3 was defined as the stretch from the second conserved V-encoded cysteine up to the conserved J-encoded phenylalanine. The earlier analysis of 450 to 750 of the donors excluded any sequence lacking an unambiguous match to a single V gene segment. In an earlier analysis of 587 of the donors, a V segment was called functional when productive rearrangements were above 56.7%, and segregating when the standard deviation between donors exceeded 5%. A statistical classification framework was built to diagnose cytomegalovirus status from the catalog of TCR beta chain sequences. In a later analysis, TCR nucleotide sequences were compared against IMGT/GENE-DB human TR gene sequences so that V and J genes could be assigned. In a later analysis, CDR3 sequences and most-parsimonious VDJ recombination scenarios were assigned using the TCRdist pipeline. In a later analysis, each TCR beta chain was defined by its CDR3 amino acid sequence together with its V-gene family, and reads lacking a unique V-gene family were excluded. As a way to deal with suspected cross-contamination and a sequencing artifact, a later analysis dropped 640 or so nucleotide sequences that were highly shared and had low generation probability. In a later analysis, a clonal expansion index for each public chain was calculated from normalized within-repertoire ranks of inferred template counts. Generation probabilities in a later analysis came from a VDJ recombination model fitted to out-of-frame rearrangements, and those results were checked against IGoR. In a later analysis, TCR-TCR, TCR-HLA and TCR-CMV co-occurrence was scored with hypergeometric tests, and a repertoire-size bias correction was applied to TCR pairs. To estimate false discovery rates, a later analysis permuted the HLA or CMV assignments 20 times. In a later analysis, co-occurring TCRs were grouped using DBSCAN, and TCRdist sequence similarity was added for clustering within HLA-allele-positive subsets. Co-occurrence clustering excluded repertoires with fewer than 30,000 or more than 120,000 public chains, plus five with anomalous nucleotide sharing. Entries here come from immuneACCESS through TCRdb and include only in-frame sequences with V and J called. Some clones fail to appear in such tables; in the studies checked, an unresolved V gene covers under half of the shortfall, and the cause of the remainder is unknown. V and J calls and clone size are as listed in that table; D and trimming were resolved from the DNA. This sample holds around 190,000 clones; about 80% were observed only once. The ten biggest clones cover under 3% of the sample.

With respect to this clone: Its antigen remains unidentified. Base qualities are not at hand, and no much larger clone is one base apart.

In total, just over 650 healthy bone marrow donors made up the cohort. All cohort members were sampled while nominally healthy, although unrecorded immune exposures were likely present. The donor was CMV seronegative and was included in the group of 352 seronegative cohort members. A peripheral blood sample was collected from each donor, and TCR beta sequencing was performed on peripheral blood mononuclear cells. Genomic DNA was extracted from the blood cell samples with the Qiagen DNeasy Blood Extraction Kit. What was sequenced was PBMCs. The chain uses TRBV27 and TRBJ1-5; the D gene lacks a confident call. The TCR sequence derives from a woman in her twenties or thirties in good health and CMV-seronegative. Here the CDR3 is given as CASSFYSDQPQHF. DNA sequence: TGTGCCAGCAGCTTTTATTCTGATCAGCCCCAGCATTTT.